Listed here are 32 T cell receptor beta chains from one sample, sequenced in a study of control samples from healthy donors and cancer patients. Clones were read by immunoSEQ multiplex PCR, and TCRdb kept only the in-frame ones, dropping some. The data show some 95,000 clones, around 88% seen once. Input material: blood. Source of these receptors: a man aged 30 to 45 in good health.

The chain has TRBV7-9 and TRBJ1-4, with D maybe TRBD1 (5 bases). The CDR3 runs to 14 residues. From germline, CDR1 is SEHNR and CDR2 FQNEAQ (reference sequence). The V gene lost 2 bases and the J gene lost 6 bases, with 10 bases spanning the gap. The CDR3 here is CASSLTQGYEKLFF. The DNA of the CDR3 is TGTGCCAGCAGCTTAACTCAGGGTTATGAAAAACTGTTTTTT.

The chain uses TRBV5-8 and TRBJ1-2; TRBD1 matches 8 bases. The CDR3 has 15 amino acids. With V trimmed by 4 bases and J by 0 bases, 5 bases remained unmatched. The V gene's germline CDR1 is SGHTS and CDR2 YDEGEE. CDR3 amino acids: CASSLQTGANYGYTF. CDR3 DNA: TGTGCCAGCAGCCTACAGACAGGGGCTAACTATGGCTACACCTTC.

The chain recombines TRBV7-9 with TRBJ2-7; D perhaps matches TRBD1 (5 bases). V was shortened by 1 base and J by 7 bases, with 11 bases between the two germline ends. Germline CDR1 and CDR2: SEHNR and FQNEAQ (reference sequence). This CDR3 is 13 amino acids long. This CDR3 is CASSLEGEGEQYF. In nucleotides, the CDR3 is TGTGCCAGCAGCTTAGAAGGGGAAGGAGAGCAGTACTTC.

This clone was seen a single time. The gene calls are TRBV19 and TRBJ1-2, with 7 positions matching TRBD1. There are 13 residues in the CDR3. V dropped 7 bases and J dropped 4; count of bases not matched to a gene: 6. Germline CDR1 is LNHDA and CDR2 is SQIVND (reference sequence). The CDR3 reads CASTQGGAYGYTF. The CDR3 bases are TGTGCCAGTACCCAGGGGGGGGCCTATGGCTACACCTTC.

The chain recombines TRBV7-9 with TRBJ2-7; 8 nucleotides align to TRBD1. Germline V gene data show CDR1 as SEHNR and CDR2 as FQNEAQ (reference sequence). The CDR3 contains 15 residues. Germline trimming cut 5 bases from V and 0 bases from J; bases unmatched to any gene: 6. This CDR3 is CASSPRQGSSYEQYF. The CDR3 DNA is TGTGCCAGCAGCCCACGACAGGGGAGCTCCTACGAGCAGTACTTC. Together with reference TRBV7-9 and TRBJ2-7, the CDR3 gives the full variable domain: DTGVSQNPRHKITKRGQNVTFRCDPISEHNRLYWYRQTLGQGPEFLTYFQNEAQLEKSRLLSDRFSAERPKGSFSTLEIQRTEQGDSAMYLCASSPRQGSSYEQYFGPGTRLTVT.

This rearrangement joins TRBV19 to TRBJ1-1; D remains unclear. Trimming removed 7 bases from V and 7 bases from J, with 13 bases in between. CDR3 length: 12 residues. Germline assignment: CDR1 LNHDA and CDR2 SQIVND (reference sequence). CDR3 loop: CASKESYREAFF. The DNA for the CDR3 is TGTGCCAGTAAAGAATCTTACCGTGAAGCTTTCTTT. Variable domain in full (rest from reference TRBV19 and TRBJ1-1): DGGITQSPKYLFRKEGQNVTLSCEQNLNHDAMYWYRQDPGQGLRLIYYSQIVNDFQKGDIAEGYSVSREKKESFPLTVTSAQKNPTAFYLCASKESYREAFFGQGTRLTVV.

The gene calls are TRBV14 and TRBJ2-7; no clear D gene. From germline, CDR1 is SGHDN and CDR2 FVKESK. V was pared by 1 base and J by 6 bases, with 7 bases between. The CDR3 is 12 amino acids. The CDR3 protein is CASSQAGSEQYF. The CDR3 nucleotides read TGTGCCAGCAGCCAAGCCGGCAGCGAGCAGTACTTC.

This clone has a single count. V gene TRBV4-1 combines with J gene TRBJ2-1; 13 nucleotides line up with TRBD2. This CDR3 region has 16 residues. Unmatched junction bases numbered 8, after V lost 3 bases and J lost 9 bases. CDR1 and CDR2 from the germline V gene are MGHRA and YSYEKL. Here the CDR3 reads CASSQYTSGRAGEQFF. CDR3 coding DNA: TGCGCCAGCAGCCAGTACACTAGCGGGAGGGCCGGTGAGCAGTTCTTC.

V usage is TRBV19 and J usage is TRBJ2-1, with D possibly called TRBD1 or TRBD2 (7 bases each). Germline CDR1 and CDR2: LNHDA and SQIVND (reference sequence). The V gene lost 3 bases and the J gene lost 3 bases, with 12 bases spanning the gap. The CDR3 has 15 amino acids. CDR3 in DNA: TGTGCCAGTAGTATTGACAGGGAGGGCTACAATGAGCAGTTCTTC. Amino acid sequence: CASSIDREGYNEQFF.

This chain connects TRBV19 to TRBJ1-5, with 10 positions matching TRBD1. The length of the CDR3 is 13 residues. J was trimmed by 6 bases and V by 6 bases; bases with no gene match: 2. Germline CDR1 and CDR2: LNHDA and SQIVND (reference sequence). The DNA of the CDR3 is TGTGCCAGTAGCGGGGACAGGGGTCAGCCCCAGCATTTT. Protein product: CASSGDRGQPQHF.

The chain employs TRBV7-9 and TRBJ1-5; a possible D gene is TRBD1 (5 bases). Trimming removed 5 bases from V and 5 bases from J, with 13 bases in between. CDR1 and CDR2 (germline): SEHNR, FQNEAQ (reference sequence). The CDR3 has 14 amino acids. The CDR3 protein is CASSHVGGDQPQHF. The CDR3 bases are TGTGCCAGCAGCCATGTGGGAGGGGATCAGCCCCAGCATTTT.

This chain links TRBV19 with TRBJ1-2; the D gene is possibly TRBD1 (5 bases). The length of the CDR3 is 16 residues. The germline V gene has CDR1 LNHDA and CDR2 SQIVND (reference sequence). Trimming removed 4 bases at V and 6 bases at J, with 21 bases between. As DNA, the CDR3 is TGTGCCAGTAGTACCCGACAAGGGGCACCTTTGCATGGCTACACCTTC. Translating gives CASSTRQGAPLHGYTF.

This clone is a singleton in its sample. The chain carries TRBV10-1 and TRBJ1-4; D possibly corresponds to TRBD1 (5 bases). Germline CDR1 is WNHNN and CDR2 is SYGVQD (reference sequence). V was cut by 6 bases and J by 1 base, with 9 bases left in between. This CDR3 is 14 amino acids long. DNA for the CDR3: TGCGCCAGCAGCGACAGCCAAACTAATGAAAAACTGTTTTTT. It encodes CASSDSQTNEKLFF.

This CDR3 is CSGSRGPSSYEQYF. The CDR3 nucleotides read TGCAGCGGGAGCAGGGGCCCCAGCTCCTACGAGCAGTACTTC. The chain has TRBV29-1 and TRBJ2-7; tentative D call: TRBD1 (6 bases). V shed 7 bases and J shed 0 bases, with 16 bases lying between them. Germline CDR1 SQVTM, CDR2 ANQGSEA. This CDR3 is 14 amino acids long.

This clone is a singleton in its sample. V usage is TRBV5-1 and J usage is TRBJ2-5, with 9 bases matching TRBD2. V lost 6 bases to trimming and J lost 4 bases; unmatched junction nucleotides: 7. This CDR3 spans 14 amino acids. Germline loops: CDR1 SGHRS, CDR2 YFSETQ. The CDR3 DNA reads TGCGCCAGCACTTTTAGCGGGAGAATAGAGACCCAGTACTTC. This sequence encodes CASTFSGRIETQYF.

This chain connects TRBV9 to TRBJ2-7; D is unresolved. The CDR3 contains 12 residues. Germline V CDR1 and CDR2: SGDLS, YYNGEE. V shed 0 bases and J shed 5 bases, with 6 bases lying between them. CDR3 sequence: CASSVDSHEQYF. CDR3 in DNA: TGTGCCAGCAGCGTAGATAGCCACGAGCAGTACTTC.

CDR3 protein: CASSLVYSAFRAVAGEAFF. CDR3 sequence (DNA): TGTGCCAGCAGCTTAGTATACTCGGCCTTTAGGGCCGTGGCAGGGGAAGCTTTCTTT. The chain carries TRBV11-2 and TRBJ1-1; D might be TRBD1 (5 bases). The CDR3 runs to 19 residues. Trimming removed 1 base from V and 8 bases from J, with 29 bases in between. Germline V gives CDR1 SGHAT, CDR2 FQNNGV.

This chain joins TRBV7-8 and TRBJ1-1; D uncertain. Trimming shortened V by 1 base and J by 2 bases, and 20 bases separated the two germline ends. CDR1 SGHVS and CDR2 FQNEAQ come from the germline V gene. The CDR3 runs 18 residues. DNA for the CDR3: TGTGCCAGCAGCTTAGGTTTTTTCGGGGAACCTAAAAACACTGAAGCTTTCTTT. The encoded protein is CASSLGFFGEPKNTEAFF.

DNA of the CDR3: TGTGCCATCCTAGATGGCCCCCATTACACAGATACGCAGTATTTT. Protein sequence: CAILDGPHYTDTQYF. J is TRBJ2-3 and V is TRBV24-1, with no clear D. The germline gives CDR1 KGHDR, CDR2 SFDVKD. V lost 11 bases, J lost 2 bases, and 19 bases lay in between. The CDR3 consists of 15 residues.

The rearrangement uses TRBV29-1 and TRBJ1-4, with D uncertain. The CDR3 consists of 15 residues. Trimming took off 4 bases at V and 0 bases at J, with 12 bases between the two ends. From germline, CDR1 is SQVTM and CDR2 ANQGSEA. CDR3 sequence (DNA): TGCAGCGTTGGTGACCCTTTCACAACTAATGAAAAACTGTTTTTT. This codes for CSVGDPFTTNEKLFF.

The chain recombines TRBV27 with TRBJ2-2; D remains ambiguous. CDR1 is MNHEY and CDR2 is SMNVEV in the germline V gene (reference sequence). CDR3 length: 16 amino acids. Trimming stripped 0 bases from V and 0 bases from J, with 8 bases between. CDR3 bases: TGTGCCAGCAGTTTATCTTTCAGAGCGAACACCGGGGAGCTGTTTTTT. Encoded protein: CASSLSFRANTGELFF.

This rearrangement joins TRBV5-1 to TRBJ1-4; D not certain. The CDR3 contains 15 residues. Trimming pared 0 bases from V and 0 bases from J, leaving 6 bases between. CDR1 and CDR2 (germline): SGHRS, YFSETQ. The CDR3 is CASSLGPTTNEKLFF. The CDR3 DNA follows: TGCGCCAGCAGCTTGGGTCCCACAACTAATGAAAAACTGTTTTTT.

V gene TRBV19 combines with J gene TRBJ1-2; 7 nucleotides match TRBD1. The trim removed 1 base at V and 7 bases at J, leaving 21 bases unmatched. This CDR3 region has 19 residues. CDR1 LNHDA and CDR2 SQIVND come from the germline V gene (reference sequence). Written as DNA, the CDR3 is TGTGCCAGTAGTATAGCCTCCACAGGGGTCGGTTCCTTAGTGTCTGGCTACACCTTC. The encoded protein is CASSIASTGVGSLVSGYTF.

This chain joins TRBV24-1 and TRBJ2-1; 11 nucleotides align to TRBD2. In germline, CDR1 is KGHDR, CDR2 SFDVKD. The J segment lost 6 bases and the V segment lost 4 bases, leaving 10 bases of the junction unmatched. The length of the CDR3 is 17 residues. CDR3: CATSDRKLAGAGNEQFF. The CDR3 nucleotides read TGTGCCACCAGTGACCGCAAACTAGCGGGAGCGGGCAATGAGCAGTTCTTC.

CDR3 residues: CATSSTYQETQYF. As DNA, the CDR3 is TGTGCCACCAGCAGCACCTACCAAGAGACCCAGTACTTC. The chain couples TRBV15 to TRBJ2-5; D is uncertain. V dropped 3 bases and J dropped 0 bases, with 5 bases sitting between them. Germline CDR1 LNHNV, CDR2 YYDKDF (reference sequence). This CDR3 comprises 13 residues.

This chain joins TRBV3-1 (or the pseudogene TRBV3-2) and TRBJ1-1; 9 positions match TRBD1. This CDR3 is 14 amino acids long. Trimming removed 4 bases from V and 3 bases from J; junction bases left unmatched: 3. Germline CDR1 and CDR2: LGHDT and YNNKEL (reference sequence). CDR3 nucleotide sequence: TGTGCCAGCAGCCCCCGGGACAGGGACACTGAAGCTTTCTTT. Translating gives CASSPRDRDTEAFF.

This clone was seen a single time. The chain is built from TRBV25-1 and TRBJ1-1; TRBD1 matches 9 bases. The V and J ends lost 2 bases and 6 bases, in that order; junction bases with no gene match: 4. The CDR3 length is 14 residues. CDR1 is MGHDK, CDR2 SYGVNS, per germline. The CDR3 loop is CASSEGTGRAEAFF. Written as DNA, the CDR3 is TGTGCCAGCAGTGAAGGGACAGGGAGGGCTGAAGCTTTCTTT.

This chain connects TRBV7-2 to TRBJ2-5; no reliable D call. Germline loops: CDR1 SGHTA, CDR2 FQGNSA. The V gene lost 5 bases and the J gene lost 5 bases, with 12 bases spanning the gap. The CDR3 consists of 13 residues. CDR3 protein: CASSLTQSETQYF. The CDR3 nucleotides read TGTGCCAGCAGCCTGACACAGTCGGAGACCCAGTACTTC.

This clone was recorded once. The rearrangement joins TRBV7-7 to TRBJ2-5; D could derive from TRBD1 or TRBD2 (5 bases each). This CDR3 region has 13 residues. V gave up 5 bases and J gave up 7 bases, with 14 bases separating them. Germline-derived CDR1 and CDR2 are SSHAT and FNYEAQ (reference sequence). The CDR3 region is CASSPGTSGTQYF. The CDR3 DNA follows: TGTGCCAGCAGCCCAGGGACCTCGGGGACCCAGTACTTC.

This chain uses TRBV27 with TRBJ1-4; perhaps TRBD1 as D (6 bases). With 6 bases removed from V and 4 bases from J, the gap between germline ends came to 18 bases. Germline V gene data show CDR1 as MNHEY and CDR2 as SMNVEV (reference sequence). CDR3 length: 16 amino acids. The CDR3: CASSAPPGAGNEKLFF. The CDR3 DNA reads as TGTGCCAGCAGCGCCCCTCCGGGGGCAGGTAATGAAAAACTGTTTTTT.

V usage is TRBV6-1 and J usage is TRBJ1-2; D gene uncertain. Trimming shortened V by 2 bases and J by 5 bases, and 3 bases separated the two germline ends. This CDR3 is built from 11 residues. Germline CDR1 and CDR2: MNHNS and SASEGT. This CDR3 is CASSEIYGYTF. CDR3 nucleotides: TGTGCCAGCAGTGAAATTTATGGCTACACCTTC.

This clone appeared a single time. V and J are TRBV28 and TRBJ1-2, with D perhaps TRBD1 (6 bases). There are 14 residues in the CDR3. V was pared by 9 bases and J by 2 bases, with 16 bases between. Germline-derived CDR1 and CDR2 are MDHEN and SYDVKM. The DNA for the CDR3 is TGTGCCAGTAGCGGGGGGGGCGACAACTATGGCTACACCTTC. This gives the protein CASSGGGDNYGYTF.